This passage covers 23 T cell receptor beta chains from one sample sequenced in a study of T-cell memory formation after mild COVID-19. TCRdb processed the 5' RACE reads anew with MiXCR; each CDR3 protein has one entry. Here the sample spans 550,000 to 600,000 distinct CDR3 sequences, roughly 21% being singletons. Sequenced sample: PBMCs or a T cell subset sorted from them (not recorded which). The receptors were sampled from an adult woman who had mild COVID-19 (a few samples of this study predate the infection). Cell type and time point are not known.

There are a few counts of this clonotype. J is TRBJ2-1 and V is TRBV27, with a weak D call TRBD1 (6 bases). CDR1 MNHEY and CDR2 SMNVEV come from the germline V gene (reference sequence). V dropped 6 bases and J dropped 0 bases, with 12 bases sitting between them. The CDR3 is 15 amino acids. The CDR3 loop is CASSKMDSSYNEQFF. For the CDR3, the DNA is TGTGCCAGCAGCAAGATGGACAGCTCCTACAATGAGCAGTTCTTC.

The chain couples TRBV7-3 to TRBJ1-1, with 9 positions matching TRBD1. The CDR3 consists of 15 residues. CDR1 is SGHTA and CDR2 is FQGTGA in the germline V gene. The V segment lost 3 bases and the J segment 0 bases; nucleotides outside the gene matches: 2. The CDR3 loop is CASSLDRGMNTEAFF. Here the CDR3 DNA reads TGTGCCAGCAGCTTGGACAGGGGAATGAACACTGAAGCTTTCTTT.

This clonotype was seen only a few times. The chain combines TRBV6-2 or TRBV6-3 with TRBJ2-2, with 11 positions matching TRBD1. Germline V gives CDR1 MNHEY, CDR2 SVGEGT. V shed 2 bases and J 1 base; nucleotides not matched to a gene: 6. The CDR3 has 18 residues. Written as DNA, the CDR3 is TGTGCCAGCAGTTACCCGGACAGGGGGCTGGAGAACACCGGGGAGCTGTTTTTT. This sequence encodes CASSYPDRGLENTGELFF.

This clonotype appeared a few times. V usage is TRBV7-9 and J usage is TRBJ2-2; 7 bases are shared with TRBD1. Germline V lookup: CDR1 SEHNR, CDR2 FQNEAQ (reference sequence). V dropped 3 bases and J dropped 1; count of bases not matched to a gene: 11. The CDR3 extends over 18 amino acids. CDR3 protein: CASSFGFGQAKNTGELFF. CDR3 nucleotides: TGTGCCAGCAGCTTTGGGTTTGGACAGGCTAAGAACACCGGGGAGCTGTTTTTT.

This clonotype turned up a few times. CDR3 in DNA: TGTGCCAGCAGGGACAGGGGCTCTAACTATGGCTACACCTTC. Translating gives CASRDRGSNYGYTF. The chain has TRBV6-1 and TRBJ1-2, with 9 positions matching TRBD1. V shed 6 bases and J 0 bases; nucleotides not matched to a gene: 2. CDR3 length: 14 residues. Germline V gene sequence: CDR1 MNHNS, CDR2 SASEGT.

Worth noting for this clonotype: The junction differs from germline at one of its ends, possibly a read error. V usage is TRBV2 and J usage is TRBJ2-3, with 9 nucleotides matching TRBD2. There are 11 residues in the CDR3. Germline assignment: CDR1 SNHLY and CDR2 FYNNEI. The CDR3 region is CASSLAGAPDF. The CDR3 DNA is TGTGCCAGCAGTTTAGCGGGAGCCCCGGATTTT.

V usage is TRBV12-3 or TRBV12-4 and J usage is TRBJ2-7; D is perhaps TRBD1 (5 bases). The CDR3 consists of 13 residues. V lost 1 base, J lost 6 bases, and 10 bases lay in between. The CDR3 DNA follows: TGTGCCAGCAGTTTAGAAGCAGGGCGCGAGCAGTACTTC. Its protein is CASSLEAGREQYF.

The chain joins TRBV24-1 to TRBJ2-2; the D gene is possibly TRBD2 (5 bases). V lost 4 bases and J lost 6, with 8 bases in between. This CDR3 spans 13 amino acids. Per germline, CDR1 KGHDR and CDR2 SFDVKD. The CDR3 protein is CATSDPGAGELFF. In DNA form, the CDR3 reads TGTGCCACCAGTGACCCCGGGGCCGGGGAGCTGTTTTTT.

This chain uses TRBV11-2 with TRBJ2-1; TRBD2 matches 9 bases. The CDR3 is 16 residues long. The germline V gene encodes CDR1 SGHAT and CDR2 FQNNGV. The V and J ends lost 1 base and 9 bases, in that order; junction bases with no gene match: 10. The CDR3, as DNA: TGTGCCAGCAGCTTAGTGGTGGCGGGAGGGCAAAGTGAGCAGTTCTTC. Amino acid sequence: CASSLVVAGGQSEQFF.

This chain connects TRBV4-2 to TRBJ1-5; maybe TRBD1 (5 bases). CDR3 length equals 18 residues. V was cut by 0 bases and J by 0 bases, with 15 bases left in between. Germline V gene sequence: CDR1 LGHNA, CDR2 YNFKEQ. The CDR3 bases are TGTGCCAGCAGCCAAGATCGGGAGACAGTATATAGCAATCAGCCCCAGCATTTT. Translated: CASSQDRETVYSNQPQHF.

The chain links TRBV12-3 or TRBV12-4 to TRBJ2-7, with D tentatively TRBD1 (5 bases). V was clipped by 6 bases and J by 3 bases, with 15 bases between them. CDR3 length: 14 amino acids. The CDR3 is CASSPPWQGYEQYF. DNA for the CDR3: TGTGCCAGCAGCCCACCATGGCAGGGCTACGAGCAGTACTTC.

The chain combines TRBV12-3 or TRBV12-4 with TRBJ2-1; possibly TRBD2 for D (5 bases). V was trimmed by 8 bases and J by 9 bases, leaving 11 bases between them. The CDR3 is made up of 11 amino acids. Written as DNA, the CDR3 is TGTGCCAGCGTTGGGAGTAGTGAGCAGTTCTTC. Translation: CASVGSSEQFF.

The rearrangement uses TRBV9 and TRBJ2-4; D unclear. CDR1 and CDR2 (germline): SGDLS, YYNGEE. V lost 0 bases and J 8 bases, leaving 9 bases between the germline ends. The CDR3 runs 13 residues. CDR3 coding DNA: TGTGCCAGCAGCGTAGCAATTCGGGACATTCAGTACTTC. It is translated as CASSVAIRDIQYF. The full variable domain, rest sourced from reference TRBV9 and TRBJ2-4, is DSGVTQTPKHLITATGQRVTLRCSPRSGDLSVYWYQQSLDQGLQFLIQYYNGEERAKGNILERFSAQQFPDLHSELNLSSLELGDSALYFCASSVAIRDIQYFGAGTRLSVL.

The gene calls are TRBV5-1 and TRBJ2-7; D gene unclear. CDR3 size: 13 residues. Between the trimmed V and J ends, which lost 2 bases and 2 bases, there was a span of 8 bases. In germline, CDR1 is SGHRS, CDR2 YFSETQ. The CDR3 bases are TGCGCCAGCAGCTTAGACACCACCTACGAGCAGTACTTC. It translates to CASSLDTTYEQYF.

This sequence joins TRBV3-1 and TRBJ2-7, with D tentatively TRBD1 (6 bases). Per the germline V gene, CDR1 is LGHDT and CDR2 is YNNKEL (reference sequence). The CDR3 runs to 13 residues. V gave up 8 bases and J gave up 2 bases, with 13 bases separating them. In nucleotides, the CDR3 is TGTGCCAGCCGGCAGGGGATCGCCTACGAGCAGTACTTC. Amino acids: CASRQGIAYEQYF.

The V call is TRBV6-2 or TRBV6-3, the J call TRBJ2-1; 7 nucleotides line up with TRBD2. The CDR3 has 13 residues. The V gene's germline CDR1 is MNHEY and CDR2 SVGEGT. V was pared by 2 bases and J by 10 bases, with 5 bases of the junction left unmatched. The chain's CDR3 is CASSYTGTNEQFF. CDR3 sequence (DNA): TGTGCCAGCAGTTACACCGGGACTAACGAGCAGTTCTTC.

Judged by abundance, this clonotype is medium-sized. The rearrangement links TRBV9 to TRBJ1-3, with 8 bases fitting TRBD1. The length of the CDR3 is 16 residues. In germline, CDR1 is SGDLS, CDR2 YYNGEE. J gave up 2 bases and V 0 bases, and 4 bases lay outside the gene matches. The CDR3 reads CASSVDTGGTGNTIYF. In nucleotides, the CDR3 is TGTGCCAGCAGCGTAGACACAGGGGGTACTGGAAACACCATATATTTT.

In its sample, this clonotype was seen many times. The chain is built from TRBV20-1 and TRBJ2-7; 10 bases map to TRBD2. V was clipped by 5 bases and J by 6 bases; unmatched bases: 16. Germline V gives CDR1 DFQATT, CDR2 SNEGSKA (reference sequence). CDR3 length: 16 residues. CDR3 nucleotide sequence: TGCAGTGCTGGCATGGGAATGGAGCGGGGGGGCCGCGAGCAGTACTTC. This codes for CSAGMGMERGGREQYF.

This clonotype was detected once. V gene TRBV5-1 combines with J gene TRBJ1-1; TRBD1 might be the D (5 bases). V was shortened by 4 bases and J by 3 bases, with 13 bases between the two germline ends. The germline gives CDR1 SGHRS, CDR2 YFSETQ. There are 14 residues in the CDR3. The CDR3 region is CASSLMVGDTEAFF. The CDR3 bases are TGCGCCAGCAGCCTTATGGTAGGGGACACTGAAGCTTTCTTT.

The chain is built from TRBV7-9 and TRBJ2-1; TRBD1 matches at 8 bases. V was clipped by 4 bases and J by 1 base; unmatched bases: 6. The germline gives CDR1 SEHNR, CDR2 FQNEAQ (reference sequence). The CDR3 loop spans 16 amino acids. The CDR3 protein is CASSYRTGRSYNEQFF. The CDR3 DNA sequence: TGTGCCAGCAGCTACCGGACAGGGAGGTCCTACAATGAGCAGTTCTTC.

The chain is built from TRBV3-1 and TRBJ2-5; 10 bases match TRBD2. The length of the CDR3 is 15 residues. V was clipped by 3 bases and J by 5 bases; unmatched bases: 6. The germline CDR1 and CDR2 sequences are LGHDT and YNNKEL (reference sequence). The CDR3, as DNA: TGTGCCAGCAGCCATCCCACTAGCGGGGCCGAGACCCAGTACTTC. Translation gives CASSHPTSGAETQYF.

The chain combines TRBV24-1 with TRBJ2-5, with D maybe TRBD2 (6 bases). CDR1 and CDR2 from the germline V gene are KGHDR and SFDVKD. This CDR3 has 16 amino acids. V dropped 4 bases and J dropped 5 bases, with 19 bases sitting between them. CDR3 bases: TGTGCCACCAGTGAAACAGGCGGGGCCAACTGGGAGACCCAGTACTTC. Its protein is CATSETGGANWETQYF.

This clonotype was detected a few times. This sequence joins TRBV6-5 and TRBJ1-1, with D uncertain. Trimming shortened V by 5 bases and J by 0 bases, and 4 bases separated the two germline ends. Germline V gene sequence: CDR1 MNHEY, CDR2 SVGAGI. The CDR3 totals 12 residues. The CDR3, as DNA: TGTGCCAGCAGTACCCTGAACACTGAAGCTTTCTTT. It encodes CASSTLNTEAFF.